A single sample is the source of the 18 T cell receptor beta chains below, sequenced in a study of blood T cells in healthy people across ages. Then a second PCR, running about 6 to 12 cycles, was carried out with a sample-barcoded 5' primer and a J-beta primer mix. TCRdb redid the calling of the 5' RACE reads with MiXCR, one entry per CDR3 protein. The sample carries over 1.5 million distinct CDR3 sequences, roughly 49% recorded once. The sequencing sample was made of blood. Source of these receptors: a woman aged 40 to 50 in good health.

The V gene is TRBV6-5, the J gene TRBJ2-3; D is unresolved. V shed 2 bases and J shed 1 base, with 10 bases lying between them. This CDR3 is built from 15 residues. Germline CDR1 MNHEY, CDR2 SVGAGI. In DNA, the CDR3 is TGTGCCAGCAGTTACCGGCTACCCGGCACAGATACGCAGTATTTT. Translation: CASSYRLPGTDTQYF.

This clonotype was counted only a few times. This chain joins TRBV28 and TRBJ2-1; the match to TRBD2 covers 7 bases. Per germline, CDR1 MDHEN and CDR2 SYDVKM. The CDR3 runs to 18 residues. V dropped 6 bases and J dropped 5; count of bases not matched to a gene: 19. The CDR3 loop reads CASRISSGATSFHNEQFF. CDR3 bases: TGTGCCAGCAGGATTTCGAGCGGGGCTACTTCTTTCCACAATGAGCAGTTCTTC.

The chain links TRBV7-2 to TRBJ2-3, with TRBD2 matching over 13 bases. This CDR3 comprises 17 residues. Trimming cost V 4 bases and J 2 bases; bases outside gene matches: 6. The germline CDR1 and CDR2 sequences are SGHTA and FQGNSA. CDR3 protein: CASSSPGTSGATDTQYF. CDR3 DNA: TGTGCCAGCAGCTCTCCCGGGACTAGCGGGGCCACAGATACGCAGTATTTT.

This chain links TRBV20-1 with TRBJ2-1, with D possibly being TRBD1 or TRBD2 (5 bases each). Near its end, the DNA agrees better with TRBJ2-7, so the J call may be wrong. The CDR3 contains 15 residues. Per germline, CDR1 DFQATT and CDR2 SNEGSKA (reference sequence). Here the CDR3 DNA reads TGCAGTGCTAGAGATCCCCGGGGCCCCTACAATGAGCAGTACTTC. Its protein is CSARDPRGPYNEQYF.

The chain recombines TRBV12-3 or TRBV12-4 with TRBJ2-3; 8 nucleotides line up with TRBD2. V trimming: 0 bases; J trimming: 0 bases; junction bases outside the gene matches: 14. This CDR3 region has 20 residues. In DNA form, the CDR3 reads TGTGCCAGCAGTTTAGCTCGGCGCGGGGGGCGCAGACTTAGCACAGATACGCAGTATTTT. Translation gives CASSLARRGGRRLSTDTQYF.

The V and J genes are TRBV15 and TRBJ2-1; the D is unclear. This CDR3 contains 15 residues. V lost 5 bases and J 0 bases, leaving 11 bases between the germline ends. CDR1 and CDR2 from the germline V gene are LNHNV and YYDKDF (reference sequence). The CDR3 DNA reads TGTGCCACCAGCGGTGGGTCGAACTCCTACAATGAGCAGTTCTTC. Translation gives CATSGGSNSYNEQFF.

Only a few counts were recorded for this clonotype. This sequence joins TRBV7-9 and TRBJ2-5; D is perhaps TRBD2 (5 bases). The germline CDR1 and CDR2 sequences are SEHNR and FQNEAQ (reference sequence). This CDR3 spans 17 amino acids. V lost 1 base, J lost 3 bases, and 18 bases lay in between. This chain's CDR3 is CASSLGLLQRGEETQYF. The CDR3, as DNA: TGTGCCAGCAGCTTAGGTCTTCTCCAACGGGGTGAAGAGACCCAGTACTTC. The full variable domain, its missing parts supplied by reference TRBV7-9 and TRBJ2-5, is DTGVSQNPRHKITKRGQNVTFRCDPISEHNRLYWYRQTLGQGPEFLTYFQNEAQLEKSRLLSDRFSAERPKGSFSTLEIQRTEQGDSAMYLCASSLGLLQRGEETQYFGPGTRLLVL.

This sequence joins TRBV7-2 and TRBJ2-1, with D possibly called TRBD1 or TRBD2 (6 bases each). The CDR3 has 16 residues. The V gene lost 1 base and the J gene lost 7 bases, with 17 bases spanning the gap. From germline, CDR1 is SGHTA and CDR2 FQGNSA. CDR3 nucleotides: TGTGCCAGCAGCTTAGTATCTAGGGGGGCGATAAATGAGCAGTTCTTC. It encodes CASSLVSRGAINEQFF.

This rearrangement joins TRBV15 to TRBJ2-3; D is possibly TRBD2 (7 bases). V was clipped by 5 bases and J by 2 bases, with 17 bases between them. The CDR3 contains 16 residues. From germline, CDR1 is LNHNV and CDR2 YYDKDF (reference sequence). CDR3 protein: CATSSRGGEITDTQYF. The CDR3 DNA reads as TGTGCCACCAGCTCTAGGGGGGGAGAAATCACAGATACGCAGTATTTT.

This chain links TRBV10-3 with TRBJ1-2; 7 bases map to TRBD1. The germline gives CDR1 ENHRY, CDR2 SYGVKD. The CDR3 runs 15 residues. Losses at the gene ends were 6 bases for V and 0 bases for J; bases not matched to a gene: 7. In DNA, the CDR3 is TGTGCCATCAGCGCTGCGACAGGGACTAACTATGGCTACACCTTC. Translating gives CAISAATGTNYGYTF.

The CDR3 reads CASRPPKTGDNQPQHF. For the CDR3, the DNA is TGTGCCAGTAGACCTCCAAAGACAGGGGACAATCAGCCCCAGCATTTT. The chain uses TRBV19 and TRBJ1-5; TRBD1 matches 8 bases. Per the germline V gene, CDR1 is LNHDA and CDR2 is SQIVND (reference sequence). CDR3 length: 16 amino acids. V was pared by 6 bases and J by 3 bases, with 10 bases of the junction left unmatched. Using reference TRBV19 and TRBJ1-5 for the parts outside the CDR3, the full variable domain is DGGITQSPKYLFRKEGQNVTLSCEQNLNHDAMYWYRQDPGQGLRLIYYSQIVNDFQKGDIAEGYSVSREKKESFPLTVTSAQKNPTAFYLCASRPPKTGDNQPQHFGDGTRLSIL.

This clonotype was picked up a small number of times. The J gene is TRBJ2-1, the V gene TRBV20-1; perhaps TRBD2 as D (5 bases). This CDR3 has 15 amino acids. From germline, CDR1 is DFQATT and CDR2 SNEGSKA (reference sequence). Trimming took off 2 bases at V and 0 bases at J, with 11 bases between the two ends. CDR3 residues: CSARRGFDSYNEQFF. CDR3 sequence (DNA): TGCAGTGCTAGACGGGGATTTGACTCCTACAATGAGCAGTTCTTC.

The chain is built from TRBV6-2 or TRBV6-3 and TRBJ2-7; no definite D call. V was pared by 5 bases and J by 1 base, with 24 bases between. CDR1 and CDR2 (germline): MNHEY, SVGEGT. This CDR3 is built from 18 residues. The CDR3 is CASSPRIPSRSKSYEQYF. The CDR3 region has the DNA TGTGCCAGCAGTCCTAGGATCCCGAGCAGATCTAAGTCCTACGAGCAGTACTTC.

The chain links TRBV20-1 to TRBJ1-2; a possible D gene is TRBD1 (5 bases). Germline V gene lookup returns CDR1 DFQATT and CDR2 SNEGSKA (reference sequence). Trimming took 6 bases from V and 4 from J, leaving 15 bases between them. The CDR3 loop spans 13 amino acids. CDR3 nucleotide sequence: TGCAGTGCCCCGGGGACGGATTTCTATGGCTACACCTTC. Translated: CSAPGTDFYGYTF.

The V gene is TRBV7-9, the J gene TRBJ2-3; 10 bases align to TRBD2. Trimming removed 5 bases from V and 2 bases from J; junction bases left unmatched: 10. Germline V CDR1 and CDR2: SEHNR, FQNEAQ (reference sequence). The CDR3 is 17 amino acids. Here the CDR3 reads CASSPRGTSEPTDTQYF. The CDR3 bases are TGTGCCAGCAGCCCCCGAGGGACTAGCGAGCCCACAGATACGCAGTATTTT. The full variable domain, in which reference TRBV7-9 and TRBJ2-3 provide the parts outside the CDR3, is DTGVSQNPRHKITKRGQNVTFRCDPISEHNRLYWYRQTLGQGPEFLTYFQNEAQLEKSRLLSDRFSAERPKGSFSTLEIQRTEQGDSAMYLCASSPRGTSEPTDTQYFGPGTRLTVL.

V usage is TRBV9 and J usage is TRBJ2-3; no clear D. The germline V gene has CDR1 SGDLS and CDR2 YYNGEE. The CDR3 totals 11 residues. Between the trimmed V and J ends, which lost 0 bases and 8 bases, there was a span of 4 bases. The CDR3: CASSVESTQYF. DNA for the CDR3: TGTGCCAGCAGCGTAGAGAGTACGCAGTATTTT.

This clonotype occurred a few times. The V and J genes are TRBV10-3 and TRBJ2-7, with 7 bases lining up with TRBD1. This CDR3 spans 15 amino acids. V shed 3 bases and J 0 bases; nucleotides not matched to a gene: 5. The germline V gene has CDR1 ENHRY and CDR2 SYGVKD. CDR3 DNA: TGTGCCATCAGTGAATTGGACAGGAGCTCCTACGAGCAGTACTTC. Protein sequence: CAISELDRSSYEQYF.

A word on this clonotype: At one end, the junction sequence differs from germline, possibly due to a read error. Here the CDR3 reads CASSLTGVQQPQHF. For the CDR3, the DNA is TGTGCTAGCAGCCTGACAGGGGTTCAACAGCCCCAGCATTTT. The V gene is TRBV12-3 or TRBV12-4, the J gene TRBJ1-5, with TRBD1 identical over 8 bases. CDR3 length: 14 amino acids.